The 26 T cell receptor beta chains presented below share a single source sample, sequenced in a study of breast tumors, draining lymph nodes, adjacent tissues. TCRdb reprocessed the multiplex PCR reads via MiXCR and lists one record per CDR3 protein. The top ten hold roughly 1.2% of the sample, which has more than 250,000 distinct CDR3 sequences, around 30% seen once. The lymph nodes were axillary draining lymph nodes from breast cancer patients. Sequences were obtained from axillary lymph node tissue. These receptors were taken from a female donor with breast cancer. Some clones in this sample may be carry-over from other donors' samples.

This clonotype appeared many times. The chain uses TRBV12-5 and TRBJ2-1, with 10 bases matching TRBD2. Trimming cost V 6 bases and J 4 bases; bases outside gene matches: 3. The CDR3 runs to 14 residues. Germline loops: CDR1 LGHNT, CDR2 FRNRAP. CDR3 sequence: CASGGTSVYNEQFF. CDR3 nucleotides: TGTGCTAGTGGGGGGACTAGCGTATACAATGAGCAGTTCTTC.

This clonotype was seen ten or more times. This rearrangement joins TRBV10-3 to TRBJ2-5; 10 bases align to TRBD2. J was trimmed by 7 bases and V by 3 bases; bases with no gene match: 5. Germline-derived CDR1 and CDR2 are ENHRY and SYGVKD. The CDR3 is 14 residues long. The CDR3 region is CAISDSSGSRTQYF. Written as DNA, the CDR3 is TGTGCCATCAGTGATTCTAGCGGGAGTAGGACCCAGTACTTC.

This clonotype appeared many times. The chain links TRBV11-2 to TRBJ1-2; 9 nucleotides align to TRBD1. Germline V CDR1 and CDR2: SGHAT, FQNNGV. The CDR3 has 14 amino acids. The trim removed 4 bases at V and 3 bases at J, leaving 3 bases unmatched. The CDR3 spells CASSSDRGDYGYTF. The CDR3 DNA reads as TGTGCCAGCAGCTCGGACAGGGGAGACTATGGCTACACCTTC.

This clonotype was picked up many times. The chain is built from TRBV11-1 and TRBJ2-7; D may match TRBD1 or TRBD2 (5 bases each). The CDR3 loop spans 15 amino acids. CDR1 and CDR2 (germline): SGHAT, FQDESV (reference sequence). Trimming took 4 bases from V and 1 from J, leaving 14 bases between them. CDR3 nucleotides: TGTGCCAGCAGCTCCAGGGACCTCCATTCCTACGAGCAGTACTTC. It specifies CASSSRDLHSYEQYF. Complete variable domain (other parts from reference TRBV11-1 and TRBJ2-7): EAEVAQSPRYKITEKSQAVAFWCDPISGHATLYWYRQILGQGPELLVQFQDESVVDDSQLPKDRFSAERLKGVDSTLKIQPAELGDSAMYLCASSSRDLHSYEQYFGPGTRLTVT.

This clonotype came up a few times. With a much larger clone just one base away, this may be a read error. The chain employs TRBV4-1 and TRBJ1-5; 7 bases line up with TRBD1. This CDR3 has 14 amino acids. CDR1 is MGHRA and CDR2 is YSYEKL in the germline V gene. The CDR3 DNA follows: TGCGCCGGCAGCCAAGACAGGGGCAATCAGCCCCAGCATTTT. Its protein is CAGSQDRGNQPQHF.

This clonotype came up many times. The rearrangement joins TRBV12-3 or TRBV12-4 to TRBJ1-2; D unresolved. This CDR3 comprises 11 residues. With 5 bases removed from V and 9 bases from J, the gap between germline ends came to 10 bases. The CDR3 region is CASSQGRSYTF. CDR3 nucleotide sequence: TGTGCCAGCAGTCAAGGGAGGAGCTACACCTTC.

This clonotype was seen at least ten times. CDR3 coding DNA: TGTGCCAGCAGCGGAGGGGGGTTAGGGTACTCCTACGAGCAGTACTTC. It yields the protein CASSGGGLGYSYEQYF. V usage is TRBV2 and J usage is TRBJ2-7, with D perhaps TRBD1 or TRBD2 (6 bases each). V was shortened by 6 bases and J by 0 bases, with 18 bases between the two germline ends. The germline V gene encodes CDR1 SNHLY and CDR2 FYNNEI. The CDR3 has 16 amino acids.

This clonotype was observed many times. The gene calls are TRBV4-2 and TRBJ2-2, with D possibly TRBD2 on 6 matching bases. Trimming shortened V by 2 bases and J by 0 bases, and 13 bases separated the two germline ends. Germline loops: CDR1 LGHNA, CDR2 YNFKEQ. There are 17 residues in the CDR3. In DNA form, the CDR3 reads TGTGCCAGCAGCCAACCTAAAGCGGGCGCGAACACCGGGGAGCTGTTTTTT. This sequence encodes CASSQPKAGANTGELFF.

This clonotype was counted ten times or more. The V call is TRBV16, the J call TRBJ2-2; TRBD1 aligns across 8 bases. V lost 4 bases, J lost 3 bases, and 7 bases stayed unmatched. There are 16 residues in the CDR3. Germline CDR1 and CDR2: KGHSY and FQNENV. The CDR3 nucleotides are TGTGCCAGCAGCCGGACAGGGACCGTGGACACCGGGGAGCTGTTTTTT. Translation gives CASSRTGTVDTGELFF.

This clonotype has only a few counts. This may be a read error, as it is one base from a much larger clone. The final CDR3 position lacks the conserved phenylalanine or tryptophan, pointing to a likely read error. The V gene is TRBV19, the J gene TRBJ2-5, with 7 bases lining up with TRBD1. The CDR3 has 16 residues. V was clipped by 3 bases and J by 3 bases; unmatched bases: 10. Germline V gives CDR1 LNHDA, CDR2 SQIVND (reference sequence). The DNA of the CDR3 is TGTGCCAGTAGTATCCTGTCTGGCAGGGGGAAAGAGACCCAGTACTCC. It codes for CASSILSGRGKETQYS.

CDR3 protein: CASSLVPDTEAFF. Here the CDR3 DNA reads TGTGCCAGCAGCTTAGTACCAGACACTGAAGCTTTCTTT. The V and J genes are TRBV7-8 and TRBJ1-1; D not resolved. Germline V gene lookup returns CDR1 SGHVS and CDR2 FQNEAQ. Deletions cut 1 base from V and 3 bases from J, with 6 bases between. The CDR3 extends over 13 amino acids.

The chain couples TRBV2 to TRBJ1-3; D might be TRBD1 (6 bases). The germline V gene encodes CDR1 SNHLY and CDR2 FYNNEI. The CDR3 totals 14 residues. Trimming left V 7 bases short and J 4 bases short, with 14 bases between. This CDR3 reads CASKLTGTGNTIYF. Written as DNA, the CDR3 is TGTGCCAGCAAATTAACTGGGACAGGAAACACCATATATTTT.

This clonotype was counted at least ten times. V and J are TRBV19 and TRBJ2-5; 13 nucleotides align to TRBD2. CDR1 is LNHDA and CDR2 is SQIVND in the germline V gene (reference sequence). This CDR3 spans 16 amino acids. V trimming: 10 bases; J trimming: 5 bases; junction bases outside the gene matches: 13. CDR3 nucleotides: TGTGCCACCAGGACTAGCGGGAGTTCCGGGCGGGAGACCCAGTACTTC. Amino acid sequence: CATRTSGSSGRETQYF. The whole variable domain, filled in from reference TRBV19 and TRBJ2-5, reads DGGITQSPKYLFRKEGQNVTLSCEQNLNHDAMYWYRQDPGQGLRLIYYSQIVNDFQKGDIAEGYSVSREKKESFPLTVTSAQKNPTAFYLCATRTSGSSGRETQYFGPGTRLLVL.

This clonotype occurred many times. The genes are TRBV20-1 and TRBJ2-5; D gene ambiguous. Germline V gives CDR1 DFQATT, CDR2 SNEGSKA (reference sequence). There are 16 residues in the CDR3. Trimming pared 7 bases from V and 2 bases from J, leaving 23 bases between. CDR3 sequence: CSGAPITAELQETQYF. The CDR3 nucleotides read TGCAGTGGAGCCCCCATTACGGCAGAGCTACAAGAGACCCAGTACTTC.

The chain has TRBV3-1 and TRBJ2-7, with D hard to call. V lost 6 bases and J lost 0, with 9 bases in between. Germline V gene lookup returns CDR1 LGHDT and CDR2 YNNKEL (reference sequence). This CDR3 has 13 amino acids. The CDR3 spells CASSLDPSYEQYF. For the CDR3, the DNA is TGTGCCAGCAGTCTCGACCCCTCCTACGAGCAGTACTTC.

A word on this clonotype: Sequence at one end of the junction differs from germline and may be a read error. The DNA for the CDR3 is TGCGCCAGCAGCCAAGCGGACTTC. Residues: CASSQADF. The chain uses TRBV4-1 and TRBJ2-7; D is unclear. CDR3 length: 8 residues. In germline, CDR1 is MGHRA, CDR2 YSYEKL.

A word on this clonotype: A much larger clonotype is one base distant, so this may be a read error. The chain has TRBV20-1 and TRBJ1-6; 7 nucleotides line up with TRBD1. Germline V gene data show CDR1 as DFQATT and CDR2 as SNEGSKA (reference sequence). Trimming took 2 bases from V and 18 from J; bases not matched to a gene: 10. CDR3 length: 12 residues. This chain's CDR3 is CSARPTGESPHF. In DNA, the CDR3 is TGCAGTGCTAGACCTACAGGGGAGTCCCCCCACTTT.

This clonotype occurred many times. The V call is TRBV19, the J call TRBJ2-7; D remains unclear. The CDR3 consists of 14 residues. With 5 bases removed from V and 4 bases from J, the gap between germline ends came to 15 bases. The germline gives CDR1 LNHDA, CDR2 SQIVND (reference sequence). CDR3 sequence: CASSVRLMAYEQYF. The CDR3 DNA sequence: TGTGCCAGTAGTGTCAGACTGATGGCATACGAGCAGTACTTC.

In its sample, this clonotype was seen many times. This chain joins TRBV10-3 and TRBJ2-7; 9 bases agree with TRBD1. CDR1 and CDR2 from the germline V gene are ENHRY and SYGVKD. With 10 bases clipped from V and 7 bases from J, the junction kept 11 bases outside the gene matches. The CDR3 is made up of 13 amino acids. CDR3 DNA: TGTGCCAACTCCGGGACAGGGACGGAAGAGCAGTACTTC. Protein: CANSGTGTEEQYF.

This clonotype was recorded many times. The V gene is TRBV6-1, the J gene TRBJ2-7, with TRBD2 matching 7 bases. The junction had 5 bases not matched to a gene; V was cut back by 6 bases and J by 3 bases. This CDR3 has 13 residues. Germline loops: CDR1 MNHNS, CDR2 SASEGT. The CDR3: CASSVGLVYEQYF. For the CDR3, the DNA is TGTGCCAGCAGCGTCGGACTAGTCTACGAGCAGTACTTC.

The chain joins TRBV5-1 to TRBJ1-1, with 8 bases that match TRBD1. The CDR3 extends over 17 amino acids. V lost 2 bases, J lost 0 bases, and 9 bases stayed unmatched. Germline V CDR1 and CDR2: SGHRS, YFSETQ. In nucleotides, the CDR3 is TGCGCCAGCAGCTTTGGGAGGGACAGGCCTTTGAACACTGAAGCTTTCTTT. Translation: CASSFGRDRPLNTEAFF. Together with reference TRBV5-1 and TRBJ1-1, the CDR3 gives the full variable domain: KAGVTQTPRYLIKTRGQQVTLSCSPISGHRSVSWYQQTPGQGLQFLFEYFSETQRNKGNFPGRFSGRQFSNSRSEMNVSTLELGDSALYLCASSFGRDRPLNTEAFFGQGTRLTVV.

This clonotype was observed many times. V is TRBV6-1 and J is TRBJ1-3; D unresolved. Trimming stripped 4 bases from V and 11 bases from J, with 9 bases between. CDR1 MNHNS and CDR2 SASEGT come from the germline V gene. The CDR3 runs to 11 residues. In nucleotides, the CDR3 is TGTGCCAGCAGTGTTGGGTATTCCATATATTTT. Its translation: CASSVGYSIYF.

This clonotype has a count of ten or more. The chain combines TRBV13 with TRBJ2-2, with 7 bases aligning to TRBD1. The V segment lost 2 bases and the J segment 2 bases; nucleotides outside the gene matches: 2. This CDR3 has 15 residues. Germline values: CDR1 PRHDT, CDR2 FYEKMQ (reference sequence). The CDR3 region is CASSLLGGNTGELFF. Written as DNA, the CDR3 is TGTGCCAGCAGCTTACTAGGGGGCAACACCGGGGAGCTGTTTTTT. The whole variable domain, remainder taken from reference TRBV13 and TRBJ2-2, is AAGVIQSPRHLIKEKRETATLKCYPIPRHDTVYWYQQGPGQDPQFLISFYEKMQSDKGSIPDRFSAQQFSDYHSELNMSSLELGDSALYFCASSLLGGNTGELFFGEGSRLTVL.

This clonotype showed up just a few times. The CDR3 DNA reads as TGTGCCAGCACGAAAGCCGGGACTAGCACCTACAATGAGCAGTTCTTC. Encoded protein: CASTKAGTSTYNEQFF. V and J are TRBV6-2 or TRBV6-3 and TRBJ2-1; 9 bases are shared with TRBD2. The CDR3 contains 16 residues. Trimming at V came to 7 bases and at J to 2 bases, leaving 9 bases not matched to a gene. Germline loops: CDR1 MNHEY, CDR2 SVGEGT.

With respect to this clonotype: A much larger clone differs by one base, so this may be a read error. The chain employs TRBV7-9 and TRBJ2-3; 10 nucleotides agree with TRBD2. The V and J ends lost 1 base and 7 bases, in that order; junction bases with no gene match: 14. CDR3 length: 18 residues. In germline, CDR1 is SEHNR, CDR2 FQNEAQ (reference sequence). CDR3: CASSLGISPSGSSHTQYF. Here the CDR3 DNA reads TGTGCCAGCAGCTTAGGAATTAGTCCTAGCGGGAGTTCCCATACGCAGTATTTT.

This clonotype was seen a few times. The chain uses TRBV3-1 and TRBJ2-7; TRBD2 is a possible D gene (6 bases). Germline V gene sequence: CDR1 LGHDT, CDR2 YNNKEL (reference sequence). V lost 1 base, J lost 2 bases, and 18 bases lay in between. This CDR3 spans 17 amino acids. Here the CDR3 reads CASSQVAVAVRPYEQYF. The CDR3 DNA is TGTGCCAGCAGCCAAGTGGCAGTAGCGGTTCGGCCCTACGAGCAGTACTTC.